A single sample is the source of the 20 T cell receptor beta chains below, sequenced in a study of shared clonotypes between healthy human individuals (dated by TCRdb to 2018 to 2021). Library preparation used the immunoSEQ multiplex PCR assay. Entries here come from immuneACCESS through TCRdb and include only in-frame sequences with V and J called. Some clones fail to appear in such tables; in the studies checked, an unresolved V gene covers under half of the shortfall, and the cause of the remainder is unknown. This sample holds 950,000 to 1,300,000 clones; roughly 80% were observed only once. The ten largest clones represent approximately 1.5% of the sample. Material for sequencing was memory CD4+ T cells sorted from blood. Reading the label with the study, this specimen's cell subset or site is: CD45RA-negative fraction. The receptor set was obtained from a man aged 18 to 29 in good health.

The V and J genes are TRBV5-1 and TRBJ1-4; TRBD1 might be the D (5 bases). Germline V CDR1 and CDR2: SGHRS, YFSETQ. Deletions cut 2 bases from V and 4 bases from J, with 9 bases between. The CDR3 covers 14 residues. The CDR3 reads CASSLTGVNEKLFF. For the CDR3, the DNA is TGCGCCAGCAGCTTAACAGGAGTTAATGAAAAACTGTTTTTT.

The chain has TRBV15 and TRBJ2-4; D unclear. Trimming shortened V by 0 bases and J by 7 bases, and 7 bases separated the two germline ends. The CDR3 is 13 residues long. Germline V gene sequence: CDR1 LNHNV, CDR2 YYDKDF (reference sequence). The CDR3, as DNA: TGTGCCACCAGCAGAGATCGACGGAACATTCAGTACTTC. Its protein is CATSRDRRNIQYF.

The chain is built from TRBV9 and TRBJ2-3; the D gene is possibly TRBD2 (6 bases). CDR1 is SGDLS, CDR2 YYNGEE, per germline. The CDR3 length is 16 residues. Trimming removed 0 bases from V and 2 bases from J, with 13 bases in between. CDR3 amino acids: CASSVDEGLVTDTQYF. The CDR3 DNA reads TGTGCCAGCAGCGTAGATGAGGGACTCGTCACAGATACGCAGTATTTT.

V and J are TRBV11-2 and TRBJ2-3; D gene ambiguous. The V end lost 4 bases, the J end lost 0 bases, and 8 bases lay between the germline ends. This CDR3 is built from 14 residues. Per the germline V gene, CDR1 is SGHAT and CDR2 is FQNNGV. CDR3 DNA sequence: TGTGCCAGCAGCTCGCAGGCGAGCACAGATACGCAGTATTTT. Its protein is CASSSQASTDTQYF.

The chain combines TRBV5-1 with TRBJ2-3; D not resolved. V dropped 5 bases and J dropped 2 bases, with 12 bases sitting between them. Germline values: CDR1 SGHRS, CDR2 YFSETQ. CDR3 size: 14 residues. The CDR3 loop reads CASSASSATDTQYF. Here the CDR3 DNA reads TGCGCCAGCAGTGCCTCGTCGGCCACAGATACGCAGTATTTT.

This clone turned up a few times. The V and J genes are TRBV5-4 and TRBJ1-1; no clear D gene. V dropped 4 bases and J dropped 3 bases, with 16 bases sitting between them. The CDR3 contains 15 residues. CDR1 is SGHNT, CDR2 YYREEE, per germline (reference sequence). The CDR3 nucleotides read TGTGCCAGCAGCCAGCCGGGATCGGTCTACACTGAAGCTTTCTTT. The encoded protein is CASSQPGSVYTEAFF.

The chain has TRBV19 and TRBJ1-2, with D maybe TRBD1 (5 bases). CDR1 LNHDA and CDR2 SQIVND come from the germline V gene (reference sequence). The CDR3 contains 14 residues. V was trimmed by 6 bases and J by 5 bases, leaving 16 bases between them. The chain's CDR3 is CASRPQTGGYGYTF. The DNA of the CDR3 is TGTGCCAGTAGACCTCAAACCGGGGGGTATGGCTACACCTTC.

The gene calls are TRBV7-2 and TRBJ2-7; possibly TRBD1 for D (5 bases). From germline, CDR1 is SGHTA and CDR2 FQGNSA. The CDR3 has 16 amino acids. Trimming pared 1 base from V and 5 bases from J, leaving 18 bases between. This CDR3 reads CASSLGAKGRENEQYF. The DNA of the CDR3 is TGTGCCAGCAGCTTAGGGGCTAAAGGCAGGGAAAACGAGCAGTACTTC. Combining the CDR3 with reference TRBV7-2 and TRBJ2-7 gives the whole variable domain GAGVSQSPSNKVTEKGKDVELRCDPISGHTALYWYRQSLGQGLEFLIYFQGNSAPDKSGLPSDRFSAERTGGSVSTLTIQRTQQEDSAVYLCASSLGAKGRENEQYFGPGTRLTVT.

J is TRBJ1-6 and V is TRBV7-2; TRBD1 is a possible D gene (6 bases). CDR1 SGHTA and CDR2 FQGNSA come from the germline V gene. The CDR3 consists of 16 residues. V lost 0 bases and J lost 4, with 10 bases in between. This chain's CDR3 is CASSLAAGVYNSPLHF. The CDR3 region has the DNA TGTGCCAGCAGCTTAGCGGCAGGGGTTTATAATTCACCCCTCCACTTT.

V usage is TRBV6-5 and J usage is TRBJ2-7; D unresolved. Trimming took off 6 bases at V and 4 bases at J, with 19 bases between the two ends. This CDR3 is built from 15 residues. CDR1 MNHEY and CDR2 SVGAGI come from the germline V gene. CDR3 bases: TGTGCCAGCAGGCAAAGTTGGGGAACAAGGTACGAGCAGTACTTC. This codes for CASRQSWGTRYEQYF.

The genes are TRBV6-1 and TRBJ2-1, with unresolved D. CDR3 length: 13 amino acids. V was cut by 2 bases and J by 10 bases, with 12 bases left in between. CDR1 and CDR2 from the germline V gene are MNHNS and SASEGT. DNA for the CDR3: TGTGCCAGCAGTGAATCATTAGCCAGGGAGCAGTTCTTC. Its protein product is CASSESLAREQFF.

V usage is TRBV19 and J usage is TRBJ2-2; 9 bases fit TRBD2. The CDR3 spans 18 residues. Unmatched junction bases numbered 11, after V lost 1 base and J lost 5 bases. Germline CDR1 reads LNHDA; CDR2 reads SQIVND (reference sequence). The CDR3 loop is CASSIGRASGEPTGELFF. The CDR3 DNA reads TGTGCCAGTAGTATAGGTCGGGCTAGCGGGGAACCGACCGGGGAGCTGTTTTTT.

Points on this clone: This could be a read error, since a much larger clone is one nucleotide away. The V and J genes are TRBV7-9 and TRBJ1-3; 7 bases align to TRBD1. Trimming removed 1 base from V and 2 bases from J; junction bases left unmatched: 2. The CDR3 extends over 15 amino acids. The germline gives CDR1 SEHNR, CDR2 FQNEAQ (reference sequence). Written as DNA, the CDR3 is TGTGCCAGCAGCTTAGACAGGGGCCCTGGAAACACCATATATTTT. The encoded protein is CASSLDRGPGNTIYF.

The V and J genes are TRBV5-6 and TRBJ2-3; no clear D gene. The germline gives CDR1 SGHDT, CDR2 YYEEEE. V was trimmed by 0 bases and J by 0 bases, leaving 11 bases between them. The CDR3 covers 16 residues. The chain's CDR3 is CASSLAANPSTDTQYF. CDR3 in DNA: TGTGCCAGCAGCTTGGCGGCAAACCCCAGCACAGATACGCAGTATTTT.

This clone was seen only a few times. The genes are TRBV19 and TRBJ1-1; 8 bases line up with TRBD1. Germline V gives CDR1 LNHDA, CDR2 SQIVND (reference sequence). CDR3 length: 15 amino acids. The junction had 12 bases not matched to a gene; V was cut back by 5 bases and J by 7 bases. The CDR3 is CASSPRTGWKGEAFF. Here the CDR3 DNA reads TGTGCCAGTAGTCCCCGGACAGGGTGGAAAGGTGAAGCTTTCTTT. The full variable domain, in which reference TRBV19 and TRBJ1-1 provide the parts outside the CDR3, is DGGITQSPKYLFRKEGQNVTLSCEQNLNHDAMYWYRQDPGQGLRLIYYSQIVNDFQKGDIAEGYSVSREKKESFPLTVTSAQKNPTAFYLCASSPRTGWKGEAFFGQGTRLTVV.

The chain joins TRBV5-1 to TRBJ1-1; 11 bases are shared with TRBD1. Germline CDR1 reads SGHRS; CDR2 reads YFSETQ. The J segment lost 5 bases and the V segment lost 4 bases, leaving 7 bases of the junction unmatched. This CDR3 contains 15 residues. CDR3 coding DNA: TGCGCCAGCAGCCATCCGGGACAGGGGGTAACTGAAGCTTTCTTT. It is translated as CASSHPGQGVTEAFF.

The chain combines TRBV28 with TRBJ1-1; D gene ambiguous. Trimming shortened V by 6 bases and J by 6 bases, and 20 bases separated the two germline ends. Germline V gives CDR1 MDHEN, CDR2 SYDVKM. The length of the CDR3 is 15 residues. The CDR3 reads CASRSSSGEWAEAFF. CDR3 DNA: TGTGCCAGCAGGTCTAGTTCAGGAGAATGGGCTGAAGCTTTCTTT.

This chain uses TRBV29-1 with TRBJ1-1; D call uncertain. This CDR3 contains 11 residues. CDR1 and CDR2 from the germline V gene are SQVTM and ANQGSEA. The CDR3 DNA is TGCAGTCTTAGTATGAACACTGAAGCTTTCTTT. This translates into CSLSMNTEAFF.

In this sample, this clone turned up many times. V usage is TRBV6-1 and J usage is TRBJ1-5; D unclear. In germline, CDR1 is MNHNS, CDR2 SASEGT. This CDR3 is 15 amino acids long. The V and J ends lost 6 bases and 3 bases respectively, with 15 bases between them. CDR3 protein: CASRRGSQSNQPQHF. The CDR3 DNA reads TGTGCCAGCAGACGTGGTTCTCAGTCCAATCAGCCCCAGCATTTT.

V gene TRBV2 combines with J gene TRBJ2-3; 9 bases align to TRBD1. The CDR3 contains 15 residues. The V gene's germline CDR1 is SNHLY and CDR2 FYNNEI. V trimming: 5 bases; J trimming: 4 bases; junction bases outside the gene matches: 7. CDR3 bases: TGTGCCAGCAGTAAACAGGGGGCAGGATCAGATACGCAGTATTTT. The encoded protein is CASSKQGAGSDTQYF. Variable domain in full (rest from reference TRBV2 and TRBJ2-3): EPEVTQTPSHQVTQMGQEVILRCVPISNHLYFYWYRQILGQKVEFLVSFYNNEISEKSEIFDDQFSVERPDGSNFTLKIRSTKLEDSAMYFCASSKQGAGSDTQYFGPGTRLTVL.